The T cell receptor beta chain under discussion was sequenced for a study of CD8 T cells in ankylosing spondylitis. This clonotype has a count of ten or more. What it binds is not known. The CDR3 is 15 amino acids. V was clipped by 3 bases and J by 5 bases, with 14 bases between them. Germline CDR1 SGHTA, CDR2 FQGNSA. Whole-study findings and limits: Reported data indicate significant enrichment of disease-linked clones within matched ankylosing spondylitis synovial fluid.

TCRdb called the 5' RACE reads again in MiXCR, with one record for every CDR3 protein. The sample contains 200,000 or so distinct CDR3 sequences, under 15% of which appear only once. This TCR came from a female donor with ankylosing spondylitis or in good health (not recorded which). This chain connects TRBV7-2 to TRBJ1-5, with D tentatively TRBD1 (5 bases). The material sequenced was blood, either unsorted or a sorted T cell fraction (not recorded which). CDR3 coding DNA: TGTGCCAGCAGCTTTGCGGGCGGGGGAGATCAGCCCCAGCATTTT. The encoded protein is CASSFAGGGDQPQHF.